The sequence of this TCR beta chain was determined in a study of T cell repertoires in cytomegalovirus infection. Turning to the study itself: Recently identified HLA-C-restricted CMV epitopes were used, and well-studied HLA-B-restricted CMV epitopes were used as well.

General study results and limits: There were HLA-C-restricted CMV-specific TCR beta clonotypes dominating the ex vivo response.

The CDR3 covers 17 residues. Trimming left V 3 bases short and J 3 bases short, with 20 bases between. Germline V gene lookup returns CDR1 SGHVS and CDR2 FNYEAQ. MiXCR, applied by TCRdb to the reads, yields one record per CDR3 protein. The sample lists about 160,000 distinct CDR3 sequences, roughly 21% occurring once. A few counts support this clonotype. The antigen is not known. This chain connects TRBV7-6 to TRBJ1-1, with D maybe TRBD1 (5 bases). The clonotype originates from a human donor in good health (CMV status not recorded). Some clones in this sample may be carry-over from other donors' samples. The sample here was CD8+ T cells from cultured PBMCs, taken from culture after CMV antigen stimulation. Here the CDR3 reads CASSFGPLRGEDTEAFF. CDR3 sequence (DNA): TGTGCCAGCAGCTTCGGGCCTCTTAGGGGCGAGGACACTGAAGCTTTCTTT.